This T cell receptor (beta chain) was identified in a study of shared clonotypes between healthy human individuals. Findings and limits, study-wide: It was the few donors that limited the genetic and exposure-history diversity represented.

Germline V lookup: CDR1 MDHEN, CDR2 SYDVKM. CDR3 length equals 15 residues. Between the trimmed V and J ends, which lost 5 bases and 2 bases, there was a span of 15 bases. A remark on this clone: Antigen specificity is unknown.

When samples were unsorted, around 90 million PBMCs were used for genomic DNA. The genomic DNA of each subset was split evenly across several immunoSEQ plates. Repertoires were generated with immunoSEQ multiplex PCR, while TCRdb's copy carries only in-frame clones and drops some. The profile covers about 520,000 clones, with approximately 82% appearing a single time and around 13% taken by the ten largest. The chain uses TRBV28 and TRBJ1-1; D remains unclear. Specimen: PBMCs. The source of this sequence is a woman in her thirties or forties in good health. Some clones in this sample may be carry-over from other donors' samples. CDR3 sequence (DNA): TGTGCCAGCAGTCCCCCCCTTCGCATTAACACTGAAGCTTTCTTT. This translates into CASSPPLRINTEAFF.